This is a list of T cell receptor beta chains from one sample in a study of blood T cell repertoires in COVID-19. Assay: immunoSEQ multiplex PCR; the TCRdb copy retains only in-frame clones and omits some. The sample shows 200,000 to 250,000 clones, 85% to 90% of them seen only once. The sequencing input was peripheral blood. All receptors derive from a woman between 55 and 75 years old with acute or convalescent COVID-19. Each CDR3 is given with its conserved first and last residue. A D gene is named only where the DNA matches it firmly. Clone size is given for some rows only: seen once, a few or many times, or a class if the clone is expanded.

j_call,v_call,clone_size,d_call,cdr3_aa,cdr3_nt
TRBJ2-7,TRBV4-3,NA,TRBD1,CASSPGTGGFHEQYF,TGCGCCAGCAGCCCAGGGACAGGGGGCTTCCACGAGCAGTACTTC
TRBJ2-7,TRBV6-2/TRBV6-3,NA,NA,CASSYEDISYEQYF,TGTGCCAGCAGTTACGAGGACATCTCCTACGAGCAGTACTTC
TRBJ2-5,TRBV5-8,NA,NA,CASSLGGAWETQYF,TGTGCCAGCAGCTTAGGGGGGGCTTGGGAGACCCAGTACTTC
TRBJ1-1,TRBV5-1,NA,NA,CASSPFGNTEAFF,TGCGCCAGCAGCCCGTTCGGGAACACTGAAGCTTTCTTT
TRBJ2-6,TRBV23-1,NA,TRBD1,CASFPDRVSLKGANVLTF,TGCGCCAGCTTCCCGGACAGGGTTTCACTAAAGGGGGCCAACGTCCTGACTTTC
TRBJ1-4,TRBV19,NA,NA,CASSIPGATNEKLFF,TGTGCCAGTAGTATTCCAGGTGCAACTAATGAAAAACTGTTTTTT
TRBJ1-2,TRBV4-3,NA,NA,CASSNREGGYTF,TGCGCCAGCAGCAACAGGGAGGGCGGCTACACCTTC
TRBJ2-1,TRBV4-3,NA,TRBD2,CASTPGLAGEEQFF,TGCGCCAGCACACCGGGACTAGCGGGAGAAGAGCAGTTCTTC
TRBJ2-7,TRBV9,NA,TRBD2,CASSVGGTSGYEQYF,TGTGCCAGCAGCGTAGGAGGGACTAGCGGCTACGAGCAGTACTTC
TRBJ2-1,TRBV7-2,NA,TRBD2,CASSLAFGEGYNEQFF,TGTGCCAGCAGCTTAGCTTTCGGGGAGGGCTACAATGAGCAGTTCTTC
TRBJ1-5,TRBV5-5,NA,TRBD1,CASSLWTGKNQPQHF,TGTGCCAGCAGCTTATGGACAGGGAAGAATCAGCCCCAGCATTTT
TRBJ2-7,TRBV10-1,NA,TRBD2,CASSEGGLSRLAGFSYEQYF,TGCGCCAGCAGTGAGGGGGGACTCTCAAGACTAGCGGGCTTTTCCTACGAGCAGTACTTC
TRBJ2-2,TRBV9,NA,NA,CASSVGSGELFF,TGTGCCAGCAGCGTAGGCAGCGGGGAGCTGTTTTTT
TRBJ1-4,TRBV5-4,NA,TRBD1,CASSSGTGGPSANEKLFF,TGTGCCAGCAGCTCGGGGACAGGGGGTCCCTCGGCTAATGAAAAACTGTTTTTT
TRBJ2-5,TRBV27,NA,TRBD2,CASSWSADSGGQETQYF,TGTGCCAGCAGTTGGTCCGCGGATAGCGGGGGACAAGAGACCCAGTACTTC
TRBJ2-7,TRBV6-5,NA,NA,CASSYSGRGFPYEQYF,TGTGCCAGCAGTTACTCGGGTAGGGGGTTCCCCTACGAGCAGTACTTC
TRBJ1-6,TRBV18,NA,NA,CASSPEESSYNSPLHF,TGTGCCAGCTCACCGGAGGAAAGCTCCTATAATTCACCCCTCCACTTT
TRBJ1-5,TRBV6-4,NA,TRBD1,CASSNTGGIQPQHF,TGTGCCAGCAGTAACACAGGGGGCATTCAGCCCCAGCATTTT
TRBJ2-2,TRBV7-9,NA,TRBD2,CASSSKGLASRPSGELFF,TGTGCCAGCAGCTCAAAAGGACTAGCGAGTAGACCGTCCGGGGAGCTGTTTTTT
TRBJ1-5,TRBV15,NA,NA,CATSSRQTGQPQHF,TGTGCCACCAGCAGTCGCCAGACAGGACAGCCCCAGCATTTT
TRBJ2-7,TRBV6-5,NA,NA,CASSRGRGSYEQYF,TGTGCCAGCAGTAGGGGTAGGGGGTCCTACGAGCAGTACTTC
TRBJ1-1,TRBV18,NA,NA,CASSPQLNTEAFF,TGTGCCAGCTCGCCACAGCTGAACACTGAAGCTTTCTTT
TRBJ2-2,TRBV3-1/TRBV3-2,NA,NA,CASSQRRGGNTGELFF,TGTGCCAGCAGCCAGAGGAGGGGGGGGAACACCGGGGAGCTGTTTTTT
TRBJ2-5,TRBV5-1,NA,NA,CASSLRAALGETQYF,TGCGCCAGCAGCTTGCGCGCAGCTCTCGGGGAGACCCAGTACTTC
TRBJ2-1,TRBV19,NA,NA,CASSIVFSNNEQFF,TGTGCCAGTAGTATTGTATTCTCTAACAATGAGCAGTTCTTC
TRBJ1-4,TRBV13,few,TRBD1,CASAGQGNEKLFF,TGTGCCAGCGCGGGACAGGGGAACGAAAAACTGTTTTTT
TRBJ2-3,TRBV24-1,NA,NA,CATSDPRRSDTQYF,TGTGCCACCAGTGATCCTAGACGTTCAGATACGCAGTATTTT
TRBJ1-4,TRBV14,NA,NA,CASSQVEGNEKLFF,TGTGCCAGCAGCCAGGTTGAGGGAAATGAAAAACTGTTTTTT
TRBJ2-5,TRBV5-1,NA,TRBD2,CASSLAGTSGGLQETQYF,TGCGCCAGCAGCTTGGCCGGGACTAGCGGGGGCCTCCAAGAGACCCAGTACTTC
TRBJ1-5,TRBV19,NA,TRBD1,CASRPTGGRSNQPQHF,TGTGCCAGTAGACCCACAGGGGGAAGGAGCAATCAGCCCCAGCATTTT
TRBJ1-2,TRBV21-1,few,NA,CASSNRQGADGYTF,TGTGCCAGCAGCAATCGACAGGGGGCGGATGGCTACACCTTC
TRBJ2-7,TRBV6-1,NA,TRBD1,CASSEEDRGFSYEQYF,TGTGCCAGCAGTGAAGAGGACAGGGGCTTCTCCTACGAGCAGTACTTC
TRBJ2-7,TRBV28,NA,TRBD2,CAITGLAGVYEQYF,TGTGCCATCACCGGACTAGCGGGAGTCTACGAGCAGTACTTC
TRBJ2-5,TRBV7-9,NA,TRBD2,CASSPGTSIQETQYF,TGTGCCAGCAGTCCCGGGACTAGCATCCAAGAGACCCAGTACTTC
TRBJ1-5,TRBV5-1,NA,NA,CASSSGTSSNQPQHF,TGCGCCAGCAGCTCCGGGACATCTAGTAATCAGCCCCAGCATTTT
TRBJ2-3,TRBV7-8,few,NA,CASSPDGGTDTQYF,TGTGCCAGCAGCCCTGACGGGGGCACAGATACGCAGTATTTT
TRBJ2-3,TRBV11-2,NA,NA,CASSLVISDTQYF,TGTGCCAGCAGCTTAGTCATTTCAGATACGCAGTATTTT
TRBJ2-3,TRBV6-4,NA,NA,CASSDSWVRQVTDTQYF,TGTGCCAGCAGTGATTCGTGGGTCAGACAAGTCACAGATACGCAGTATTTT
TRBJ1-6,TRBV30,NA,NA,CAWSPGNSPLHF,TGTGCCTGGAGTCCAGGGAATTCACCCCTCCACTTT
TRBJ2-2,TRBV5-5,once,TRBD1,CASKIQGGAGELFF,TGTGCCAGCAAAATACAGGGGGGCGCCGGGGAGCTGTTTTTT
TRBJ1-4,TRBV4-1,NA,NA,CASSQDRTRGVEGLFF,TGCGCCAGCAGCCAAGATCGGACCCGGGGTGTGGAGGGACTGTTTTTT
TRBJ2-3,TRBV4-3,NA,TRBD1,CASSRRQGSTDTQYF,TGCGCCAGCAGCCGTAGACAGGGAAGCACAGATACGCAGTATTTT
TRBJ1-1,TRBV28,NA,NA,CASKTTAIGEAFF,TGTGCCAGCAAAACGACAGCTATTGGTGAAGCTTTCTTT
TRBJ2-7,TRBV5-1,NA,NA,CASSLTRYEQYF,TGCGCCAGCAGCTTGACGCGGTACGAGCAGTACTTC
TRBJ1-5,TRBV27,NA,TRBD1,CASSFLPQGGGQPQHF,TGTGCCAGCAGTTTCCTACCCCAGGGGGGCGGTCAGCCCCAGCATTTT
TRBJ1-1,TRBV6-1,NA,NA,CASSELMIRLNTEAFF,TGTGCCAGCAGTGAATTAATGATCAGATTGAACACTGAAGCTTTCTTT
TRBJ2-7,TRBV6-7,NA,TRBD2,CASSHPGLAGARYEQYF,TGTGCCAGCAGTCACCCGGGACTAGCGGGAGCCCGCTACGAGCAGTACTTC
TRBJ2-6,TRBV4-1,NA,TRBD2,CASSRAQGGAGANVLTF,TGCGCCAGCAGCCGAGCTCAGGGAGGGGCGGGGGCCAACGTCCTGACTTTC
TRBJ1-4,TRBV29-1,few,NA,CSVRVSNEKLFF,TGCAGCGTCAGGGTCTCTAATGAAAAACTGTTTTTT
TRBJ1-2,TRBV2,NA,TRBD1,CASRSDRTYGYTF,TGTGCCAGCAGATCGGACAGGACCTATGGCTACACCTTC
TRBJ2-2,TRBV9,once,TRBD2,CASSGLAGLNTGELFF,TGTGCCAGCAGCGGATTAGCGGGGTTAAACACCGGGGAGCTGTTTTTT
TRBJ2-3,TRBV30,NA,TRBD2,CAWRDPSGVADTQYF,TGTGCCTGGAGGGACCCTAGCGGAGTGGCAGATACGCAGTATTTT
TRBJ2-7,TRBV3-1/TRBV3-2,NA,NA,CASSSREDSEQYF,TGTGCCAGCAGCTCACGTGAGGACAGCGAGCAGTACTTC